These 8 T cell receptor beta chains were sequenced from one sample in a study of CD8+ T cells in alopecia areata. As the sequencing template, cDNA was produced by extracting RNA and reverse transcribing it. The repertoire was sequenced with immunoSEQ multiplex PCR; TCRdb's copy has only in-frame clones and lacks some. In the table there are 100,000 to 150,000 clones, 47% of which are singletons. Sequenced material: NKG2D-low CD8+ T cells sorted from blood. The receptors derive from a human donor with alopecia areata.

The chain links TRBV7-2 to TRBJ2-5; D may be TRBD1 (5 bases). CDR1 is SGHTA and CDR2 is FQGNSA in the germline V gene. This CDR3 has 14 amino acids. V was trimmed by 1 base and J by 1 base, leaving 7 bases between them. Here the CDR3 reads CASSLGGSQETQYF. The CDR3 region has the DNA TGTGCCAGCAGCTTAGGGGGCAGCCAAGAGACCCAGTACTTC.

This sequence joins TRBV27 and TRBJ1-2; tentatively, D is TRBD1 (5 bases). Germline CDR1 MNHEY, CDR2 SMNVEV (reference sequence). The CDR3 is made up of 14 amino acids. Trimming shortened V by 4 bases and J by 4 bases, and 13 bases separated the two germline ends. CDR3 DNA: TGTGCCAGCAGTTCCCTCGGGGGTGGCTATGGCTACACCTTC. Its translation: CASSSLGGGYGYTF.

The V call is TRBV4-1, the J call TRBJ2-1; D not resolved. Germline lookup yields CDR1 MGHRA and CDR2 YSYEKL. There are 13 residues in the CDR3. With 1 base removed from V and 10 bases from J, the gap between germline ends came to 11 bases. DNA of the CDR3: TGCGCCAGCAGCCAAGGAATGGCCGGGGAGCAGTTCTTC. It translates to CASSQGMAGEQFF.

This clone was found a few times. V is TRBV13 and J is TRBJ2-1; 10 nucleotides agree with TRBD2. This CDR3 has 15 amino acids. J gave up 5 bases and V 4 bases, and 5 bases lay outside the gene matches. Germline V gives CDR1 PRHDT, CDR2 FYEKMQ (reference sequence). CDR3 region: CASSSGLAADNEQFF. The CDR3 DNA follows: TGTGCCAGCAGCTCCGGACTAGCGGCCGACAATGAGCAGTTCTTC.

V and J are TRBV19 and TRBJ2-1, with TRBD2 as a possible D gene (5 bases). Trimming removed 5 bases at V and 7 bases at J, with 15 bases between. The CDR3 is made up of 14 amino acids. Germline CDR1 is LNHDA and CDR2 is SQIVND (reference sequence). In nucleotides, the CDR3 is TGTGCCAGTAGTCACCGGGCCACGGGAAATGAGCAGTTCTTC. It translates to CASSHRATGNEQFF.

The chain joins TRBV9 to TRBJ2-7; 10 positions match TRBD2. Germline-derived CDR1 and CDR2 are SGDLS and YYNGEE. After removal of 6 bases from V and 4 bases from J, the junction contained 4 bases not matched to a gene. The CDR3 sequence is 13 residues long. CDR3 amino acids: CASTSGRDYEQYF. CDR3 nucleotides: TGTGCCAGCACTAGCGGGAGAGATTACGAGCAGTACTTC.

The chain is built from TRBV29-1 and TRBJ2-3; weak D call: TRBD1 (5 bases). CDR1 SQVTM and CDR2 ANQGSEA come from the germline V gene. This CDR3 is 11 amino acids long. Trimming pared 7 bases from V and 3 bases from J, leaving 8 bases between. This CDR3 is CSGQQTDTQYF. In DNA form, the CDR3 reads TGCAGCGGACAGCAGACAGATACGCAGTATTTT.

This sequence joins TRBV27 and TRBJ2-1; TRBD2 matches 11 bases. CDR1 MNHEY and CDR2 SMNVEV come from the germline V gene (reference sequence). Losses at the gene ends were 4 bases for V and 7 bases for J; bases not matched to a gene: 6. This CDR3 region has 15 residues. CDR3 amino acids: CASSSIAGGPNEQFF. The DNA for the CDR3 is TGTGCCAGCAGTTCGATAGCGGGAGGGCCTAATGAGCAGTTCTTC.